This T cell receptor beta chain is from a study of T cell responses to AZD1222 COVID-19 vaccine. J gave up 6 bases and V 4 bases, and 10 bases lay outside the gene matches. CDR1 MNHEY and CDR2 SMNVEV come from the germline V gene (reference sequence). The CDR3 totals 16 residues. TCRdb keeps only in-frame clones here, not all; method: immunoSEQ multiplex PCR. The sample shows fewer than 85,000 clones, around 91% of them seen only once. Sample: peripheral blood, taken on day 0 of AZD1222 vaccination. The sequence was obtained from an adult in good health. The gene calls are TRBV27 and TRBJ2-2, with 8 bases matching TRBD1. This CDR3 is CASSSYGQGAAGELFF. The CDR3 bases are TGTGCCAGCAGTTCCTATGGACAGGGTGCCGCCGGGGAGCTGTTTTTT.